This T cell receptor beta chain was profiled in a study of early stage breast cancer tumors. On the study more broadly: Most of the 16 invasive tumors were ER+, PR+ and HER2-.

This CDR3 is built from 17 residues. V shed 0 bases and J 5 bases; nucleotides not matched to a gene: 9. Germline V gene lookup returns CDR1 MNHNS and CDR2 SASEGT. TCRdb keeps only in-frame clones here, not all; method: immunoSEQ multiplex PCR. The data show 25,000 to 35,000 clones, about 80% seen once. Material: blood. The chain is built from TRBV6-1 and TRBJ2-1, with TRBD1 matching 8 bases. The TCR sequence derives from a person in their sixties or seventies with breast cancer. Here the CDR3 reads CASSEAPGTGLDNEQFF. CDR3 coding DNA: TGTGCCAGCAGTGAAGCGCCGGGGACAGGTTTGGACAATGAGCAGTTCTTC.